This T cell receptor beta chain was sequenced during a study of OX40 agonist ivuxolimab in advanced cancers. Regarding the research as a whole: Ivuxolimab was a fully human IgG2 agonistic monoclonal antibody targeting the costimulatory receptor OX40 (CD134). Intravenous ivuxolimab was administered to patients every 2 weeks at six dose levels: 0.01, 0.1, 0.3, 1.5, 3 and 10 mg/kg. Among the roughly 50 dose-escalation patients, about 19 had hepatocellular carcinoma, roughly 15 melanoma, 9 renal cell carcinoma and 9 head and neck cancer. In the dose-escalation cohort, around 80% of patients were male, and the mean age was 60 years with a range of roughly 23 to 90. Prior anti-PD-1, anti-PD-L1 or anti-CTLA-4 therapy was permitted, and 40% to 50% of dose-escalation patients had received checkpoint inhibitors. Partial responses occurred in three dose-escalation patients: two with cutaneous melanoma and one with hepatocellular carcinoma. The purpose of peripheral TCRbeta sequencing was to test whether ivuxolimab changed TCR sequence diversity and led to clonal T-cell expansion. The paper describes the monotherapy dose-escalation part (N of about 52 patients) of the phase I trial of ivuxolimab. Results the study describes overall, beyond this receptor: Which antigens the clonally expanded peripheral T cells were specific for was not determined. At doses from 0.1 to 3.0 mg/kg, clonal expansion was seen in both CD4+ and CD8+ blood T cells between baseline and week 6. Low levels of normalized T-cell clonal expansion were also shown by some nonresponding patients. After ivuxolimab, expanded clones were on average more numerous among CD8+ T cells than among CD4+ T cells. Partial responders in the 0.1-3.0 mg/kg groups had among the lowest normalized peripheral clonal expansion, especially among CD8+ T cells.

Germline trimming: 10 bases from V, 0 bases from J; junction bases outside gene matches: 11. The germline V gene encodes CDR1 MNHEY and CDR2 SMNVEV (reference sequence). Including cysteine and phenylalanine, the CDR3 has 15 amino acids. Solely the CDR3 DNA is kept, with 45 bases framed from the first base. For sequencing of the TCRbeta CDR3 region, genomic DNA was extracted from the sorted cells. The immunoSEQ Assay was used to sequence the TCRbeta CDR3 regions. Here the immuneACCESS table is served through TCRdb, limited to in-frame sequences with V and J called. Missing clones are a known gap in these copies; in checked studies unresolved V genes cover under half, and the rest lacks a known reason. For this sample there are 50,000 or so clones; just under 95% appear just once. The ten largest clones add up to approximately 25% of the sample. On this clone: Its antigen target is currently unknown. No base quality values were provided; no much bigger clone lies one nucleotide off.

Patients with autoimmune disease history or receiving systemic immunosuppression were excluded from the trial. Peripheral blood for TCR sequencing was collected from all dose cohorts at baseline, on cycle 4 day 1, and on cycle 7 day 1. The samples were drawn from a first-in-human, open-label, multicenter phase I dose-escalation trial of ivuxolimab. Adults with locally advanced or metastatic head and neck squamous cell, hepatocellular, melanoma or renal cell carcinoma were enrolled in the trial. CD4+ and CD8+ T cells were sorted separately from peripheral blood before TCR sequencing. This specimen consisted of CD4+ or CD8+ T cells sorted from blood, obtained in a trial of the OX40 agonist ivuxolimab. The receptor chain draws on TRBV27 and TRBJ1-1; TRBD1 lines up with 7 middle nucleotides. This TCR was recovered from an adult with an advanced solid tumor such as melanoma, head and neck, liver or kidney cancer. The DNA reads as follows: TGTGCCACCATCGACAGGGATGGGCTGAACACTGAAGCTTTCTTT. Its coded protein is CATIDRDGLNTEAFF.